These 22 T cell receptor beta chains came from one sample sequenced in a study of blood T cell repertoires in COVID-19. Profiled with immunoSEQ multiplex PCR; TCRdb holds only in-frame clones, not every one. The data contain approximately 200,000 clones, 70% to 80% of them singletons. The sample was peripheral blood. The source is a woman aged 40 to 50 with COVID-19, enrolled during active disease.

The chain combines TRBV5-1 with TRBJ1-3; the D is unclear. V was clipped by 1 base and J by 0 bases, with 8 bases between them. The CDR3 totals 15 residues. The germline gives CDR1 SGHRS, CDR2 YFSETQ. The CDR3: CASSLQASSGNTIYF. The CDR3 DNA reads as TGCGCCAGCAGCTTGCAAGCAAGCTCTGGAAACACCATATATTTT.

The V gene is TRBV3-1 (or the pseudogene TRBV3-2), the J gene TRBJ1-2; 7 nucleotides line up with TRBD1. The CDR3 contains 13 residues. Germline V gives CDR1 LGHDT, CDR2 YNNKEL (reference sequence). V dropped 0 bases and J dropped 5; count of bases not matched to a gene: 0. Here the CDR3 DNA reads TGTGCCAGCAGCCAAGAGGACAGGTATGGCTACACCTTC. It is translated as CASSQEDRYGYTF.

V is TRBV2 and J is TRBJ2-1; the match to TRBD2 covers 9 bases. V trimming: 4 bases; J trimming: 10 bases; junction bases outside the gene matches: 11. This CDR3 is 15 amino acids long. Germline assignment: CDR1 SNHLY and CDR2 FYNNEI. CDR3 protein: CASSGGGLARWEQFF. The CDR3 DNA is TGTGCCAGCAGTGGGGGGGGACTAGCTCGGTGGGAGCAGTTCTTC.

The J gene is TRBJ2-5, the V gene TRBV10-1, with 8 bases fitting TRBD1. The ends lost 5 bases at V and 2 bases at J; junction bases unmatched: 7. The CDR3 has 15 residues. Germline assignment: CDR1 WNHNN and CDR2 SYGVQD (reference sequence). For the CDR3, the DNA is TGCGCCAGCAGTTCAGGGGGCGCGCAGCAAGAGACCCAGTACTTC. Protein: CASSSGGAQQETQYF.

This chain connects TRBV5-1 to TRBJ2-5, with a possible D match to TRBD1 (5 bases). The CDR3 extends over 14 amino acids. V was trimmed by 2 bases and J by 5 bases, leaving 13 bases between them. Looked up from germline, CDR1 is SGHRS and CDR2 is YFSETQ. In nucleotides, the CDR3 is TGCGCCAGCAGCTTTAATGGACATGGGGAGACCCAGTACTTC. It codes for CASSFNGHGETQYF. Complete variable domain (other parts from reference TRBV5-1 and TRBJ2-5): KAGVTQTPRYLIKTRGQQVTLSCSPISGHRSVSWYQQTPGQGLQFLFEYFSETQRNKGNFPGRFSGRQFSNSRSEMNVSTLELGDSALYLCASSFNGHGETQYFGPGTRLLVL.

The gene calls are TRBV6-2 or TRBV6-3 and TRBJ2-2; TRBD2 agrees at 8 bases. CDR1 MNHEY and CDR2 SVGEGT come from the germline V gene. After removal of 0 bases from V and 3 bases from J, the junction contained 12 bases not matched to a gene. The CDR3 spans 19 residues. CDR3 residues: CASSYSLGGGGSYTGELFF. The CDR3 DNA is TGTGCCAGCAGTTACTCTCTCGGTGGCGGGGGGTCGTACACCGGGGAGCTGTTTTTT.

The chain is built from TRBV10-3 and TRBJ1-2; 9 nucleotides align to TRBD1. V trimming: 10 bases; J trimming: 8 bases; junction bases outside the gene matches: 11. In germline, CDR1 is ENHRY, CDR2 SYGVKD. This CDR3 comprises 13 residues. As DNA, the CDR3 is TGTGCCACCTTACCGGGACAGGGAGTCGGCTACACCTTC. Residues: CATLPGQGVGYTF.

This clone was counted between two and nine times. This rearrangement joins TRBV9 to TRBJ2-5; TRBD2 might be the D (6 bases). Germline assignment: CDR1 SGDLS and CDR2 YYNGEE. V shed 5 bases and J shed 5 bases, with 19 bases lying between them. The CDR3 length is 15 residues. The CDR3 bases are TGTGCCAGCAGTGCCGGAGGGACGGGGTATGAGACCCAGTACTTC. The encoded protein is CASSAGGTGYETQYF.

The chain has TRBV6-5 and TRBJ1-1; D perhaps matches TRBD1 (5 bases). V was pared by 10 bases and J by 5 bases, with 17 bases between. CDR1 and CDR2 from the germline V gene are MNHEY and SVGAGI. There are 13 residues in the CDR3. The DNA for the CDR3 is TGTGCCACCGGCTTTGAGCGGGGGACTGAAGCTTTCTTT. Residues: CATGFERGTEAFF.

This clone was found many times. The chain links TRBV6-5 to TRBJ1-1; weak D call: TRBD1 (6 bases). Trimming shortened V by 0 bases and J by 2 bases, and 10 bases separated the two germline ends. Germline CDR1 reads MNHEY; CDR2 reads SVGAGI. The CDR3 loop spans 15 amino acids. As DNA, the CDR3 is TGTGCCAGCAGTTACTCAGGTGGGGGCAACACTGAAGCTTTCTTT. Amino acids: CASSYSGGGNTEAFF.

The chain recombines TRBV4-1 with TRBJ2-7; 8 nucleotides match TRBD2. J gave up 5 bases and V 3 bases, and 12 bases lay outside the gene matches. Germline V CDR1 and CDR2: MGHRA, YSYEKL. CDR3 length: 16 amino acids. This chain's CDR3 is CASSQLTSGLANEQYF. The CDR3 DNA follows: TGCGCCAGCAGCCAGCTTACTAGCGGCCTTGCCAACGAGCAGTACTTC.

V gene TRBV7-6 combines with J gene TRBJ1-5, with no clear D. This CDR3 contains 15 residues. Per germline, CDR1 SGHVS and CDR2 FNYEAQ. Between the trimmed V and J ends, which lost 1 base and 2 bases, there was a span of 9 bases. The CDR3 nucleotides read TGTGCCAGCAGCTTAGGCCGGCTAGGCAATCAGCCCCAGCATTTT. This sequence encodes CASSLGRLGNQPQHF.

This sequence joins TRBV6-2 or TRBV6-3 and TRBJ2-7; 14 bases are a match to TRBD2. The V and J ends lost 2 bases and 2 bases, in that order; junction bases with no gene match: 2. In germline, CDR1 is MNHEY, CDR2 SVGEGT. The CDR3 totals 16 residues. CDR3 residues: CASSYRLAGGAYEQYF. CDR3 DNA sequence: TGTGCCAGCAGTTACAGACTAGCGGGAGGGGCCTACGAGCAGTACTTC.

The V call is TRBV27, the J call TRBJ2-2; D not certain. The germline gives CDR1 MNHEY, CDR2 SMNVEV (reference sequence). Trimming pared 0 bases from V and 7 bases from J, leaving 6 bases between. CDR3 length: 13 amino acids. CDR3: CASSLSTHGELFF. The CDR3 DNA is TGTGCCAGCAGTTTATCGACTCACGGGGAGCTGTTTTTT.

The chain links TRBV3-1 (or the pseudogene TRBV3-2) to TRBJ2-1, with a tentative D call TRBD1 (5 bases). CDR3 length: 11 residues. The germline V and J ends were trimmed by 8 bases and 11 bases, with 13 bases remaining between them. Germline values: CDR1 LGHDT, CDR2 YNNKEL (reference sequence). CDR3 amino acids: CASGAARQQFF. The CDR3 DNA reads TGTGCCAGCGGGGCTGCCCGGCAGCAGTTCTTC.

The chain has TRBV19 and TRBJ2-7; possible D gene TRBD1, 6 bases. Between the trimmed V and J ends, which lost 2 bases and 2 bases, there was a span of 13 bases. Germline values: CDR1 LNHDA, CDR2 SQIVND (reference sequence). This CDR3 is 15 amino acids long. CDR3 in amino acids: CASSITSNRAYEQYF. The CDR3 bases are TGTGCCAGTAGTATAACTTCGAACAGGGCCTACGAGCAGTACTTC.

This clone has ten or more counts. V is TRBV7-9 and J is TRBJ2-7; tentatively, D is TRBD1 (5 bases). Germline assignment: CDR1 SEHNR and CDR2 FQNEAQ (reference sequence). V dropped 3 bases and J dropped 4 bases, with 13 bases sitting between them. The CDR3 extends over 14 amino acids. For the CDR3, the DNA is TGTGCCAGCAGCTTGGACACACTACTGTACGAGCAGTACTTC. Protein sequence: CASSLDTLLYEQYF.

This clone has at least ten counts. The V gene is TRBV7-9, the J gene TRBJ1-1, with 8 bases that match TRBD1. The J segment lost 1 base and the V segment lost 0 bases, leaving 4 bases of the junction unmatched. The CDR3 runs to 16 residues. The germline CDR1 and CDR2 sequences are SEHNR and FQNEAQ (reference sequence). In DNA form, the CDR3 reads TGTGCCAGCAGCTTAGCAGGACAGGGATGGAACACTGAAGCTTTCTTT. Encoded protein: CASSLAGQGWNTEAFF. The variable domain in full, with the rest retrieved from reference TRBV7-9 and TRBJ1-1, is DTGVSQNPRHKITKRGQNVTFRCDPISEHNRLYWYRQTLGQGPEFLTYFQNEAQLEKSRLLSDRFSAERPKGSFSTLEIQRTEQGDSAMYLCASSLAGQGWNTEAFFGQGTRLTVV.

The CDR3 nucleotides read TGCAGCGTTCGTACAGGAGGGTTTACAACTAATGAAAAACTGTTTTTT. This sequence encodes CSVRTGGFTTNEKLFF. The chain uses TRBV29-1 and TRBJ1-4, with D maybe TRBD1 (5 bases). CDR1 SQVTM and CDR2 ANQGSEA come from the germline V gene. V was pared by 5 bases and J by 0 bases, with 16 bases between. This CDR3 has 16 amino acids.

V and J are TRBV5-4 and TRBJ2-5; 10 nucleotides match TRBD1. V lost 0 bases and J lost 7; bases outside the gene matches: 3. CDR3 length equals 14 residues. Germline CDR1 is SGHNT and CDR2 is YYREEE (reference sequence). CDR3 sequence: CASSLAGQGGTQYF. The CDR3 bases are TGTGCCAGCAGCTTGGCCGGACAGGGGGGGACCCAGTACTTC.

The V gene is TRBV5-1, the J gene TRBJ2-1; maybe TRBD2 (7 bases). Trimming shortened V by 0 bases and J by 9 bases, and 13 bases separated the two germline ends. This CDR3 contains 14 residues. Germline CDR1 SGHRS, CDR2 YFSETQ. The CDR3, as DNA: TGCGCCAGCAGCTTGGGGGGGGGCCGGAGTGAGCAGTTCTTC. Its translation: CASSLGGGRSEQFF.

The chain has TRBV6-5 and TRBJ2-2, with unresolved D. The CDR3 has 13 residues. Trimming stripped 6 bases from V and 5 bases from J, with 10 bases between. Germline-derived CDR1 and CDR2 are MNHEY and SVGAGI. The CDR3 region has the DNA TGTGCCAGCAGAACCGACGGGACCGGGGAGCTGTTTTTT. Amino acids: CASRTDGTGELFF.